These T cell receptor beta chains were read from a single sample in a study of Ad26.COV2.S vaccination and SARS-CoV-2 variants. TCRdb's table, derived via immunoSEQ multiplex PCR, lists solely in-frame clones and lacks some. This table holds roughly 680,000 clones, roughly 90% found once. The input for sequencing was peripheral blood, taken in a trial of Ad26.COV2.S vaccine versus placebo. The receptors come from a person aged 18-60 years who received the Ad26.COV2.S COVID-19 vaccine or a placebo. The CDR3 runs from the conserved cysteine through the conserved F or W. A D gene is named only where the DNA matches it firmly. Clone size is given for some rows only: seen once, a few or many times, or a class if the clone is expanded.

NA	TRBV6-2/TRBV6-3	NA	TRBJ2-2	CASSYSGRVNTGELFF	TGTGCCAGCAGTTACTCGGGCAGGGTAAACACCGGGGAGCTGTTTTTT
NA	TRBV4-1	NA	TRBJ2-7	CASSQGSGFYEQYF	TGCGCCAGCAGCCAAGGTTCAGGGTTCTACGAGCAGTACTTC
TRBD2	TRBV6-4	NA	TRBJ2-3	CASSAIAGADTQYF	TGTGCCAGCAGTGCAATAGCGGGAGCCGATACGCAGTATTTT
NA	TRBV7-9	NA	TRBJ2-1	CASLGSSYNEQFF	TGTGCCAGCCTGGGGTCTTCCTACAATGAGCAGTTCTTC
NA	TRBV7-9	NA	TRBJ2-7	CASSPRASYEQYF	TGTGCCAGCAGCCCCCGGGCGTCCTACGAGCAGTACTTC
NA	TRBV18	NA	TRBJ1-4	CASLAATNEKLFF	TGTGCCAGTTTGGCCGCAACTAATGAAAAACTGTTTTTT
NA	TRBV7-2	NA	TRBJ2-1	CASSAGGSVYNEQFF	TGTGCCAGCAGCGCGGGTGGGTCCGTTTACAATGAGCAGTTCTTC
NA	TRBV2	NA	TRBJ2-7	CASSEGRGRGEQYF	TGTGCCAGCAGTGAAGGTCGGGGGAGAGGCGAGCAGTACTTC
NA	TRBV5-6	NA	TRBJ1-2	CASSFAGTYGYTF	TGTGCCAGCAGCTTCGCTGGGACCTATGGCTACACCTTC
NA	TRBV7-2	NA	TRBJ2-2	CASSWGARTGELFF	TGTGCCAGCAGCTGGGGGGCGCGCACCGGGGAGCTGTTTTTT
NA	TRBV14	NA	TRBJ1-6	CASSQPGRASPLHF	TGTGCCAGCAGCCAACCTGGGAGGGCTTCACCCCTCCACTTT
NA	TRBV15	NA	TRBJ1-1	CATSTSRNPKGGTEAFF	TGTGCCACCAGCACTAGCAGAAACCCCAAGGGGGGCACTGAAGCTTTCTTT
NA	TRBV7-3	NA	TRBJ2-2	CASSPRTVENTGELFF	TGTGCCAGCAGCCCGAGGACAGTGGAAAACACCGGGGAGCTGTTTTTT
NA	TRBV28	NA	TRBJ1-2	CASSLPDLMGGYTF	TGTGCCAGCAGTTTACCTGACCTCATGGGTGGCTACACCTTC
TRBD1	TRBV6-5	NA	TRBJ1-3	CASSPGTDGNTIYF	TGTGCCAGCAGCCCCGGGACAGATGGAAACACCATATATTTT
NA	TRBV5-6	NA	TRBJ2-5	CASSLLSQGETQYF	TGTGCCAGCAGCTTGCTAAGTCAGGGGGAGACCCAGTACTTC
NA	TRBV2	NA	TRBJ1-1	CASREIMNTEAFF	TGTGCCAGCAGGGAGATTATGAACACTGAAGCTTTCTTT
NA	TRBV7-2	NA	TRBJ2-7	CASSWPTRGWEQYF	TGTGCCAGCAGCTGGCCGACTAGGGGTTGGGAGCAGTACTTC
TRBD2	TRBV6-2/TRBV6-3	NA	TRBJ2-3	CASSPRGGSGTDTQYF	TGTGCCAGCAGCCCTAGGGGAGGGAGTGGCACAGATACGCAGTATTTT
TRBD2	TRBV30	NA	TRBJ2-3	CAWSVLGIAGGPDTQYF	TGTGCCTGGAGTGTATTAGGCATAGCGGGGGGCCCCGATACGCAGTATTTT
NA	TRBV5-1	NA	TRBJ2-2	CASSTEAGRRELFF	TGCGCCAGCAGCACGGAGGCGGGGCGGCGGGAGCTGTTTTTT
TRBD2	TRBV13	NA	TRBJ2-1	CASSPRTSGGYNEQFF	TGTGCCAGCAGCCCCCGGACTAGCGGGGGTTACAATGAGCAGTTCTTC
NA	TRBV21-1	once	TRBJ2-3	CASSKEPGEGTDTQYF	TGTGCCAGCAGCAAAGAGCCCGGAGAGGGCACAGATACGCAGTATTTT
NA	TRBV27	few	TRBJ1-6	CASSFDPNSPLHF	TGTGCCAGCAGTTTTGACCCGAATTCACCCCTCCACTTT
NA	TRBV6-5	once	TRBJ1-1	CASRSPREYTEAFF	TGTGCCAGCAGATCCCCCAGGGAGTACACTGAAGCTTTCTTT
NA	TRBV5-5	NA	TRBJ2-1	CASSLPIGATNEQFF	TGTGCCAGCAGCTTGCCGATTGGGGCTACCAATGAGCAGTTCTTC
NA	TRBV15	few	TRBJ1-6	CATSRDRGSPLHF	TGTGCCACCAGCAGAGATAGGGGGTCACCCCTCCACTTT
NA	TRBV15	NA	TRBJ2-5	CATSSSSATQETQYF	TGTGCCACCAGCAGTTCGTCGGCAACTCAAGAGACCCAGTACTTC
TRBD1	TRBV7-2	NA	TRBJ2-3	CASSTRQGGTDTQYF	TGTGCCAGCAGCACCCGACAGGGAGGCACAGATACGCAGTATTTT
NA	TRBV10-3	once	TRBJ2-2	CAIRQGLDGELFF	TGTGCCATCAGACAGGGACTGGACGGGGAGCTGTTTTTT
TRBD1	TRBV6-5	NA	TRBJ2-2	CASRRDRDTGELFF	TGTGCCAGCCGCCGGGACAGGGACACCGGGGAGCTGTTTTTT
NA	TRBV20-1	NA	TRBJ2-3	CSARVAYTQYF	TGCAGTGCTAGAGTGGCGTATACGCAGTATTTT
NA	TRBV9	NA	TRBJ1-6	CASSWTDDSNSPLHF	TGTGCCAGCAGCTGGACAGATGATAGTAATTCACCCCTCCACTTT
NA	TRBV12-3/TRBV12-4	NA	TRBJ2-1	CASSLDGYNEQFF	TGTGCCAGCAGTCTAGACGGGTACAATGAGCAGTTCTTC
NA	TRBV30	NA	TRBJ1-3	CAWNEPNRSGNTIYF	TGTGCCTGGAATGAACCGAACCGCTCTGGAAACACCATATATTTT
NA	TRBV6-5	NA	TRBJ2-1	CASSYLVGGFINEQFF	TGTGCCAGCAGTTACTTGGTGGGAGGTTTTATCAATGAGCAGTTCTTC
NA	TRBV30	NA	TRBJ1-2	CAYSPTGNYGYTF	TGTGCCTACTCCCCCACCGGGAACTATGGCTACACCTTC
NA	TRBV6-1	NA	TRBJ1-3	CASSEQGLTGNTIYF	TGTGCCAGCAGTGAGCAGGGGTTGACTGGAAACACCATATATTTT
NA	TRBV27	NA	TRBJ1-2	CASRQSGRGYGYTF	TGTGCCAGCAGGCAATCGGGCAGGGGCTATGGCTACACCTTC
NA	TRBV7-2	NA	TRBJ2-1	CASSGTSTYNEQFF	TGTGCCAGCAGTGGGACATCCACCTACAATGAGCAGTTCTTC
TRBD2	TRBV6-6	once	TRBJ2-5	CASIQAGEETQYF	TGTGCCAGCATTCAAGCGGGAGAAGAGACCCAGTACTTC
TRBD1	TRBV10-3	NA	TRBJ2-3	CAIMGGRGHTDTQYF	TGTGCCATCATGGGGGGCAGGGGGCATACAGATACGCAGTATTTT
TRBD1	TRBV27	NA	TRBJ2-5	CASSSWGTGQETQYF	TGTGCCAGCAGTTCCTGGGGGACAGGGCAGGAGACCCAGTACTTC
TRBD2	TRBV15	once	TRBJ2-7	CATRASGSDEQYF	TGTGCCACCCGGGCTAGCGGGAGTGATGAGCAGTACTTC
NA	TRBV7-9	NA	TRBJ1-1	CASSLGGQNTEAFF	TGTGCCAGCAGCTTAGGTGGGCAGAACACTGAAGCTTTCTTT
NA	TRBV24-1	NA	TRBJ2-7	CATSPGGRSSYEQYF	TGTGCCACCAGTCCGGGGGGCAGGAGCTCCTACGAGCAGTACTTC
TRBD2	TRBV5-4	NA	TRBJ2-1	CASSPGLAGGYNEQFF	TGTGCCAGCAGCCCCGGACTAGCGGGAGGCTACAATGAGCAGTTCTTC
TRBD1	TRBV12-5	NA	TRBJ1-5	CASGLRTGEGLNQPQHF	TGTGCTAGTGGTTTGAGGACAGGGGAGGGTTTGAATCAGCCCCAGCATTTT